The 25 T cell receptor beta chains given below trace back to one sample, sequenced in a study of control samples from healthy donors and cancer patients. Clones were sequenced by immunoSEQ multiplex PCR, and TCRdb holds only the in-frame ones, with some missing. The sample consists of roughly 120,000 clones, roughly 95% of them appearing once. Specimen: blood. Receptors originate from a young man in good health.

This sequence joins TRBV4-1 and TRBJ2-5; maybe TRBD1 (5 bases). V was cut by 6 bases and J by 0 bases, with 11 bases left in between. The CDR3 extends over 14 amino acids. CDR1 and CDR2 (germline): MGHRA, YSYEKL. CDR3 residues: CASRNPGYQETQYF. CDR3 DNA sequence: TGCGCCAGCAGAAACCCAGGGTACCAAGAGACCCAGTACTTC.

This rearrangement joins TRBV5-3 to TRBJ2-2; possibly TRBD2 for D (6 bases). TRBV5-3 is annotated as an ORF whose role is uncertain. With 4 bases removed from V and 13 bases from J, the gap between germline ends came to 26 bases. This CDR3 is built from 16 residues. The CDR3 here is CARSQVGSGRWEVLFF. The CDR3 region has the DNA TGTGCCAGAAGCCAGGTCGGGTCAGGGCGGTGGGAGGTGCTGTTTTTT.

Concerning this clone itself: One end of the junction is discordant with germline, which a read error may explain. The chain is built from TRBV7-7 and TRBJ2-3; D may match TRBD1 or TRBD2 (5 bases each). This CDR3 spans 16 amino acids. CDR1 is SSHAT, CDR2 FNYEAQ, per germline (reference sequence). For the CDR3, the DNA is TGTGCTAGCAGCTTAGGTGGGGGAGCGCTCACAGATACGCAGTATTTT. Protein: CASSLGGGALTDTQYF.

The genes are TRBV5-1 and TRBJ2-7; D perhaps matches TRBD2 (6 bases). Germline values: CDR1 SGHRS, CDR2 YFSETQ. The CDR3 runs to 15 residues. V was clipped by 3 bases and J by 2 bases, with 15 bases between them. The CDR3: CASSYRLGNPYEQYF. In DNA form, the CDR3 reads TGCGCCAGCAGCTACCGACTAGGGAATCCCTACGAGCAGTACTTC.

The CDR3 reads CASSLPPQGAAADTQYF. DNA of the CDR3: TGTGCCAGCAGCTTGCCCCCCCAGGGGGCTGCCGCAGATACGCAGTATTTT. The chain employs TRBV5-4 and TRBJ2-3; 8 nucleotides agree with TRBD1. The CDR3 runs to 17 residues. The germline V gene has CDR1 SGHNT and CDR2 YYREEE (reference sequence). V lost 1 base to trimming and J lost 4 bases; unmatched junction nucleotides: 11.

This chain uses TRBV28 with TRBJ1-1; 8 nucleotides align to TRBD1. Germline V gene sequence: CDR1 MDHEN, CDR2 SYDVKM. This CDR3 is 13 amino acids long. V lost 5 bases, J lost 7 bases, and 6 bases stayed unmatched. The CDR3 region is CASSPQGDNEAFF. CDR3 DNA sequence: TGTGCCAGCAGTCCACAGGGGGATAATGAAGCTTTCTTT.

The chain recombines TRBV11-3 with TRBJ2-2; unclear D gene. The germline V gene encodes CDR1 SGHNT and CDR2 YENEEA. V lost 2 bases, J lost 3 bases, and 4 bases lay in between. The CDR3 contains 13 residues. The CDR3 protein is CASSLSYTGELFF. CDR3 nucleotide sequence: TGTGCCAGCAGCTTATCCTACACCGGGGAGCTGTTTTTT. The whole variable domain, remainder taken from reference TRBV11-3 and TRBJ2-2, is EAGVVQSPRYKIIEKKQPVAFWCNPISGHNTLYWYLQNLGQGPELLIRYENEEAVDDSQLPKDRFSAERLKGVDSTLKIQPAELGDSAVYLCASSLSYTGELFFGEGSRLTVL.

V is TRBV10-1 and J is TRBJ1-2; D remains ambiguous. V was trimmed by 4 bases and J by 2 bases, leaving 8 bases between them. Germline CDR1 WNHNN, CDR2 SYGVQD (reference sequence). The length of the CDR3 is 13 residues. The CDR3 DNA follows: TGCGCCAGCAGTGTAACCAGGAACTATGGCTACACCTTC. Translated: CASSVTRNYGYTF.

The J gene is TRBJ2-2, the V gene TRBV27; 8 bases fit TRBD2. Germline V gene lookup returns CDR1 MNHEY and CDR2 SMNVEV (reference sequence). This CDR3 has 17 residues. The trim removed 0 bases at V and 7 bases at J, leaving 10 bases unmatched. This chain's CDR3 is CASSLSFRGGDVGELFF. The CDR3, as DNA: TGTGCCAGCAGTTTATCGTTCCGGGGGGGAGATGTCGGGGAGCTGTTTTTT.

The chain carries TRBV30 and TRBJ1-1; unclear D gene. CDR1 and CDR2 (germline): GTSNPN, SVGIG (reference sequence). V dropped 3 bases and J dropped 8 bases, with 13 bases sitting between them. The CDR3 sequence is 12 residues long. The DNA for the CDR3 is TGTGCCTGGAGGACGGCGCGAGGGGAAGCTTTCTTT. Encoded protein: CAWRTARGEAFF.

This clone was detected only once. The V and J genes are TRBV7-8 and TRBJ1-4; the match to TRBD1 covers 12 bases. V trimming: 5 bases; J trimming: 7 bases; junction bases outside the gene matches: 14. CDR1 is SGHVS, CDR2 FQNEAQ, per germline. The CDR3 spans 18 residues. For the CDR3, the DNA is TGTGCCAGCAGCCGACCGGGACAGGGGGCTCCCACGACTGAAAAACTGTTTTTT. Its protein product is CASSRPGQGAPTTEKLFF.

This chain uses TRBV6-1 with TRBJ1-6; no clear D gene. The germline CDR1 and CDR2 sequences are MNHNS and SASEGT. The CDR3 extends over 15 amino acids. Trimming removed 3 bases from V and 7 bases from J, with 13 bases in between. DNA of the CDR3: TGTGCCAGCAGTGAGGTCGCGGGCGAGAATTCACCCCTCCACTTT. Translation: CASSEVAGENSPLHF.

The chain combines TRBV5-1 with TRBJ1-1; D perhaps matches TRBD1 (5 bases). The length of the CDR3 is 15 residues. Per the germline V gene, CDR1 is SGHRS and CDR2 is YFSETQ. V was cut by 0 bases and J by 3 bases, with 12 bases left in between. The CDR3 coding sequence is TGCGCCAGCAGCTTGGATAGTTCGGGGGACACTGAAGCTTTCTTT. Translation: CASSLDSSGDTEAFF. The full variable domain, with the rest looked up from reference TRBV5-1 and TRBJ1-1, is KAGVTQTPRYLIKTRGQQVTLSCSPISGHRSVSWYQQTPGQGLQFLFEYFSETQRNKGNFPGRFSGRQFSNSRSEMNVSTLELGDSALYLCASSLDSSGDTEAFFGQGTRLTVV.

In DNA form, the CDR3 reads TGTGCCAGCAGCTTAGTACTAGCGGGGGACAATGAGCAGTTCTTC. Translating it yields CASSLVLAGDNEQFF. This rearrangement joins TRBV7-9 to TRBJ2-1; 11 bases agree with TRBD2. The CDR3 runs 15 residues. Germline V CDR1 and CDR2: SEHNR, FQNEAQ (reference sequence). The ends lost 1 base at V and 5 bases at J; junction bases unmatched: 1. Combining the CDR3 with reference TRBV7-9 and TRBJ2-1 gives the whole variable domain DTGVSQNPRHKITKRGQNVTFRCDPISEHNRLYWYRQTLGQGPEFLTYFQNEAQLEKSRLLSDRFSAERPKGSFSTLEIQRTEQGDSAMYLCASSLVLAGDNEQFFGPGTRLTVL.

The rearrangement links TRBV11-3 to TRBJ2-7; TRBD1 is a possible D gene (6 bases). This CDR3 contains 12 residues. Trimming cost V 3 bases and J 5 bases, with 8 bases left between them. Germline CDR1 is SGHNT and CDR2 is YENEEA. The DNA for the CDR3 is TGTGCCAGCAGCTTCGGACAGAACGAGCAGTACTTC. It translates to CASSFGQNEQYF.

The rearrangement uses TRBV4-2 and TRBJ1-1; tentative D call: TRBD1 (6 bases). Germline assignment: CDR1 LGHNA and CDR2 YNFKEQ. The CDR3 is made up of 17 amino acids. Trimming cost V 4 bases and J 3 bases, with 21 bases left between them. CDR3 sequence reads: CASSPKGGRETHTEAFF. CDR3 DNA: TGTGCCAGCAGCCCCAAAGGGGGGCGGGAGACACACACTGAAGCTTTCTTT.

The chain employs TRBV6-2 or TRBV6-3 and TRBJ1-5; 7 bases match TRBD1. The V gene end was trimmed by 2 bases and the J gene end by 4 bases; junction bases not matched to a gene: 2. CDR3 length equals 14 residues. CDR1 and CDR2 (germline): MNHEY, SVGEGT. CDR3 coding DNA: TGTGCCAGCAGTTACCCGGGACAGAATCAGCCCCAGCATTTT. It is translated as CASSYPGQNQPQHF.

This clone occurred once. This chain joins TRBV4-3 and TRBJ1-2; tentative D call: TRBD1 (6 bases). This CDR3 is built from 15 residues. Looked up from germline, CDR1 is LGHNA and CDR2 is YSLEER. The V end lost 3 bases, the J end lost 6 bases, and 17 bases lay between the germline ends. CDR3 sequence (DNA): TGCGCCAGCAGCCAGAAATGGACAGCGACAGATGGCTACACCTTC. Translated: CASSQKWTATDGYTF.

V and J are TRBV7-2 and TRBJ2-3, with D possibly being TRBD2 (5 bases). The CDR3 consists of 14 residues. Trimming cost V 0 bases and J 2 bases, with 6 bases left between them. The germline CDR1 and CDR2 sequences are SGHTA and FQGNSA. The DNA for the CDR3 is TGTGCCAGCAGCTTAGCCGGGATCACAGATACGCAGTATTTT. Translating it yields CASSLAGITDTQYF.

The rearrangement uses TRBV9 and TRBJ1-2; D is unclear. This CDR3 region has 14 residues. Trimming shortened V by 3 bases and J by 4 bases, and 13 bases separated the two germline ends. Germline CDR1 reads SGDLS; CDR2 reads YYNGEE. The CDR3 nucleotides read TGTGCCAGCAGCGACTACCGGAGCGTCTATGGCTACACCTTC. It codes for CASSDYRSVYGYTF.

The chain links TRBV30 to TRBJ1-6, with 10 bases fitting TRBD1. Germline V gene data show CDR1 as GTSNPN and CDR2 as SVGIG (reference sequence). The V and J ends lost 2 bases and 10 bases, in that order; junction bases with no gene match: 5. The CDR3 runs to 14 residues. The CDR3 sequence is CAWSLTGGWSPLHF. The CDR3 nucleotides read TGTGCCTGGAGTCTGACAGGGGGCTGGTCACCCCTCCACTTT.

Only one count was recorded for this clone. V is TRBV19 and J is TRBJ2-2, with 7 bases fitting TRBD1. The CDR3 runs to 14 residues. The V gene end was trimmed by 9 bases and the J gene end by 1 base; junction bases not matched to a gene: 5. Germline V lookup: CDR1 LNHDA, CDR2 SQIVND (reference sequence). The CDR3 coding sequence is TGTGCCAGCCGGGCAGGGGGGAACACCGGGGAGCTGTTTTTT. It yields the protein CASRAGGNTGELFF.

This chain links TRBV3-1 (or the pseudogene TRBV3-2) with TRBJ2-2; 9 bases fit TRBD1. Germline assignment: CDR1 LGHDT and CDR2 YNNKEL (reference sequence). The CDR3 runs 15 residues. J lost 7 bases, V lost 3 bases, and 6 bases had no gene match. CDR3 bases: TGTGCCAGCAGCCAGTGGACAGGGGTGGACGGGGAGCTGTTTTTT. Its translation is CASSQWTGVDGELFF.

The J gene is TRBJ2-1, the V gene TRBV5-6; 9 positions agree with TRBD1. The length of the CDR3 is 17 residues. CDR1 and CDR2 from the germline V gene are SGHDT and YYEEEE. Trimming at V came to 4 bases and at J to 3 bases, leaving 11 bases not matched to a gene. CDR3 amino acids: CASSLQLDRGNYNEQFF. In DNA, the CDR3 is TGTGCCAGCAGCCTCCAACTCGACAGGGGGAACTACAATGAGCAGTTCTTC.

The J gene is TRBJ1-5, the V gene TRBV4-1; D not certain. The V end lost 1 base, the J end lost 4 bases, and 8 bases lay between the germline ends. CDR1 is MGHRA and CDR2 is YSYEKL in the germline V gene. The CDR3 extends over 14 amino acids. CDR3 sequence reads: CASSQGAINQPQHF. The CDR3 DNA sequence: TGCGCCAGCAGCCAAGGGGCAATAAATCAGCCCCAGCATTTT.